Given below is one T cell receptor beta chain in context. Its antigen is as yet unknown. The data are from a study of vaccination effects on CD4 cells after COVID-19. V was pared by 5 bases and J by 5 bases, with 9 bases between. The CDR3 is 12 residues long. Antigen-specific CD4+ T cells expanded by the ViraFEST assay with viral peptide pools were then sequenced. Following a roughly ten-day culture, CD4+ T cells were purified. Prior SARS-CoV-2 infection was absent in the vaccine recipients, as shown by negative nucleocapsid antibodies. Each culture well received about 2 million PBMC. These cells were then cultured in IMDM with about 9.9 IU/ml IL-2 and 8.5 to 10 ug/ml peptides. On both days 3 and 7, half of the culture medium was replaced with IL-2 medium. Findings and caveats of the study: Marked contraction was observed in infection-induced and vaccine-induced clones late after vaccination. Missing from the study were early post-infection timepoints, and its convalescent patients were few.

TCRdb's copy holds only in-frame clones and misses some; the assay was immunoSEQ multiplex PCR. Counted here are under 75,000 clones, roughly 80% occurring once; the ten biggest clones make up approximately 12%. This clonotype was sampled from a human donor who received a COVID-19 vaccine. The rearrangement uses TRBV12-3 or TRBV12-4 and TRBJ2-5; the D is unclear. The sample here was CD4+ T cells from PBMCs cultured with SARS-CoV-2 spike peptides, taken before COVID-19 vaccination. The CDR3 loop reads CASSQIRETQYF. The CDR3 DNA reads TGTGCCAGCAGTCAAATTAGGGAGACCCAGTACTTC.